This T cell receptor beta chain was identified during a study of blood T cell repertoires in COVID-19. As for the study in general: Some COVID-19 samples were acute and others convalescent; all came from the United States, Italy and Spain. PBMCs, B-cell-depleted T cells, or T cells provided the cDNA or gDNA that made up the material.

Per the authors' pipeline: Scientists estimated how many nucleated cells there were by amplifying reference gene primers. The method was immunoSEQ multiplex PCR; TCRdb's version includes in-frame clones alone and lacks a portion of them. The D gene and trimming were derived from the DNA, and the V and J assignments and clone size from that table. The sample holds some 140,000 clones, approximately 84% seen once. V trimming: 2 bases; J trimming: 2 bases; junction bases outside the gene matches: 8. The germline V gene has CDR1 SGHNT and CDR2 YYREEE (reference sequence). CDR3 length equals 16 residues. This sequence joins TRBV5-4 and TRBJ2-5; the match to TRBD2 covers 8 bases. This receptor was obtained from a human donor in a cohort sampled during active COVID-19. Input material: peripheral blood. The CDR3, as DNA: TGTGCCAGCAGCTTTATCCTAGCGGGTCATCAAGAGACCCAGTACTTC. This gives the protein CASSFILAGHQETQYF.